The present T cell receptor (beta chain) was sequenced within a study of blood T cell repertoires in COVID-19. In the original analysis: The assay estimated nucleated cells by amplifying reference gene primers. Libraries were prepared by immunoSEQ multiplex PCR; TCRdb keeps only in-frame clonotypes and omits some of them. V and J calls and clone size come straight from that table; D and trimming were deduced from the DNA. This sample has about 150,000 clones, with around 89% found just once. V shed 4 bases and J shed 4 bases, with 17 bases lying between them. Germline V CDR1 and CDR2: SGHRS, YFSETQ. This CDR3 spans 16 amino acids.

The chain couples TRBV5-1 to TRBJ1-4, with D tentatively TRBD1 (5 bases). The sequence was obtained from a woman aged 35 to 49 with acute or convalescent COVID-19. Sequenced sample: peripheral blood. CDR3 region: CASSPDSGGGNEKLFF. CDR3 coding DNA: TGCGCCAGCAGCCCCGACTCCGGGGGGGGTAATGAAAAACTGTTTTTT. The entire variable domain, with the rest obtained from reference TRBV5-1 and TRBJ1-4, is as follows: KAGVTQTPRYLIKTRGQQVTLSCSPISGHRSVSWYQQTPGQGLQFLFEYFSETQRNKGNFPGRFSGRQFSNSRSEMNVSTLELGDSALYLCASSPDSGGGNEKLFFGSGTQLSVL.